This T cell receptor (beta chain) was captured by sequencing in a study of blood T cell repertoires in COVID-19. Background on the study: COVID-19 samples from acute and convalescent phases originated in the United States, Italy and Spain.

TCRdb's copy holds only in-frame clones and misses some; the assay was immunoSEQ multiplex PCR. The data contain roughly 320,000 clones, over 80% of them seen just once; the ten biggest clones take up 6.3%. Germline V CDR1 and CDR2: LGHDT, YNNKEL (reference sequence). The CDR3 runs 13 residues. V was clipped by 2 bases and J by 5 bases, with 9 bases between them. The J gene is TRBJ2-5, the V gene TRBV3-1 (or the pseudogene TRBV3-2); D remains unclear. This sequence originates from a woman aged 50 to 60 with COVID-19, enrolled during active disease. The specimen was peripheral blood. CDR3 nucleotides: TGTGCCAGCAGCCAATGGAGTGGTGAGACCCAGTACTTC. This codes for CASSQWSGETQYF.